This passage covers 29 T cell receptor beta chains from one sample sequenced in a study of cytotoxic CD8 clonotypes in ibrutinib-treated CLL. Profiling relied on immunoSEQ multiplex PCR, and the TCRdb table lists in-frame clones only, not all of them. The sample shows tens of thousands of clones, approximately 54% of them seen only once. This specimen was PBMCs, taken after 12 months of ibrutinib treatment. Receptors originate from a human donor with chronic lymphocytic leukemia.

The genes are TRBV2 and TRBJ1-2; D is perhaps TRBD1 (5 bases). Trimming took off 8 bases at V and 6 bases at J, with 19 bases between the two ends. This CDR3 region has 14 residues. Germline loops: CDR1 SNHLY, CDR2 FYNNEI. Written as DNA, the CDR3 is TGTGCCAGCTCGTTGGACATTCGTGTGGATGGCTACACCTTC. This codes for CASSLDIRVDGYTF.

The rearrangement links TRBV11-2 to TRBJ1-2; D remains ambiguous. Germline V lookup: CDR1 SGHAT, CDR2 FQNNGV. The CDR3 length is 17 residues. Trimming took off 1 base at V and 2 bases at J, with 17 bases between the two ends. The CDR3 coding sequence is TGTGCCAGCAGCTTAGGCTCCACTGGACGGCTGAACTATGGCTACACCTTC. Protein sequence: CASSLGSTGRLNYGYTF. Full variable domain (missing parts from reference TRBV11-2 and TRBJ1-2): EAGVAQSPRYKIIEKRQSVAFWCNPISGHATLYWYQQILGQGPKLLIQFQNNGVVDDSQLPKDRFSAERLKGVDSTLKIQPAKLEDSAVYLCASSLGSTGRLNYGYTFGSGTRLTVV.

The chain is built from TRBV19 and TRBJ2-1, with D perhaps TRBD2 (5 bases). The CDR3 has 13 residues. Germline loops: CDR1 LNHDA, CDR2 SQIVND (reference sequence). Trimming took 8 bases from V and 2 from J, leaving 10 bases between them. The CDR3 region has the DNA TGTGCCAGTGAGGACTGGACCTACAATGAGCAGTTCTTC. Amino acids: CASEDWTYNEQFF.

V usage is TRBV6-6 and J usage is TRBJ1-5, with TRBD1 matching 8 bases. Trimming removed 8 bases from V and 0 bases from J; junction bases left unmatched: 3. The CDR3 spans 14 residues. Germline V lookup: CDR1 MNHNY, CDR2 SVGAGI (reference sequence). The DNA of the CDR3 is TGTGCCAGCTGGGACAGGTATAGCAATCAGCCCCAGCATTTT. It translates to CASWDRYSNQPQHF.

This clone was recorded at least ten times. The genes are TRBV27 and TRBJ2-1; 8 nucleotides agree with TRBD1. V shed 6 bases and J 7 bases; nucleotides not matched to a gene: 14. The CDR3 consists of 16 residues. Germline V gene data show CDR1 as MNHEY and CDR2 as SMNVEV (reference sequence). CDR3 nucleotides: TGTGCCAGCAGCCCTCCGGGACAGGTTTTGAGGAATGAGCAGTTCTTC. Amino acid sequence: CASSPPGQVLRNEQFF.

V is TRBV7-8 and J is TRBJ2-7, with 13 bases fitting TRBD2. V lost 1 base and J lost 3; bases outside the gene matches: 6. The CDR3 runs to 17 residues. In germline, CDR1 is SGHVS, CDR2 FQNEAQ. CDR3 nucleotide sequence: TGTGCCAGCAGCTTAGAACTAGCGGGGGGGCTCGGCTACGAGCAGTACGTC. This gives the protein CASSLELAGGLGYEQYV.

J is TRBJ2-3 and V is TRBV28; no clear D. Trimming shortened V by 1 base and J by 2 bases, and 10 bases separated the two germline ends. In germline, CDR1 is MDHEN, CDR2 SYDVKM. This CDR3 comprises 15 residues. CDR3: CASSLSADPTDTQYF. CDR3 nucleotide sequence: TGTGCCAGCAGTTTATCGGCGGACCCCACAGATACGCAGTATTTT.

This clone was counted once. The chain uses TRBV11-2 and TRBJ2-1; tentatively, D is TRBD1 or TRBD2 (7 bases each). Trimming took off 1 base at V and 7 bases at J, with 20 bases between the two ends. The germline V gene has CDR1 SGHAT and CDR2 FQNNGV. The CDR3 contains 17 residues. This chain's CDR3 is CASSLGRGGGGRNEQFF. For the CDR3, the DNA is TGTGCCAGCAGCTTAGGGAGAGGAGGGGGCGGGAGAAATGAGCAGTTCTTC.

This clone was recorded at least ten times. The gene calls are TRBV14 and TRBJ1-3; no definite D call. This CDR3 is 11 amino acids long. The germline V gene has CDR1 SGHDN and CDR2 FVKESK. V was trimmed by 1 base and J by 5 bases, leaving 0 bases between them. The CDR3 region has the DNA TGTGCCAGCAGCCAAGGAAACACCATATATTTT. As protein: CASSQGNTIYF.

Points on this clone: The same CDR3 arises from other DNA sequences in this sample as well. The chain joins TRBV18 to TRBJ2-7; no clear D. Germline V gene lookup returns CDR1 KGHSH and CDR2 LQKENI. The CDR3 extends over 12 amino acids. Trimming cost V 2 bases and J 1 base, with 3 bases left between them. CDR3 nucleotides: TGTGCCAGCTCACCAGGATCCTACGAGCAGTACTTC. Protein: CASSPGSYEQYF.

The rearrangement joins TRBV6-1 to TRBJ1-2; D is undetermined. The germline CDR1 and CDR2 sequences are MNHNS and SASEGT. The CDR3 is made up of 14 amino acids. The V and J ends lost 6 bases and 4 bases respectively, with 15 bases between them. DNA for the CDR3: TGTGCCAGCAGCGCTGCCGCGGCAGTCTATGGCTACACCTTC. It encodes CASSAAAAVYGYTF.

This clone has more than one count but fewer than ten. V and J are TRBV29-1 and TRBJ1-4, with 8 bases lining up with TRBD1. The CDR3 is 15 residues long. Germline V gives CDR1 SQVTM, CDR2 ANQGSEA. J was trimmed by 8 bases and V by 5 bases; bases with no gene match: 13. The CDR3 loop is CSVKDRATSGEKLFF. The CDR3 nucleotides read TGCAGCGTTAAGGACAGGGCCACTTCAGGGGAAAAACTGTTTTTT.

This clone was picked up a small number of times. The chain has TRBV28 and TRBJ2-1; 13 nucleotides align to TRBD2. The CDR3 runs 15 residues. Germline V gene data show CDR1 as MDHEN and CDR2 as SYDVKM. Trimming cost V 5 bases and J 7 bases; bases outside gene matches: 5. The CDR3 DNA follows: TGTGCCAGCAGTGCACTAGCGGGGGGGAGGAATGAGCAGTTCTTC. Amino acid sequence: CASSALAGGRNEQFF.

This rearrangement joins TRBV6-1 to TRBJ1-4; the D gene is possibly TRBD1 (5 bases). CDR3 length: 19 amino acids. Trimming left V 1 base short and J 0 bases short, with 18 bases between. Germline CDR1 is MNHNS and CDR2 is SASEGT. Here the CDR3 DNA reads TGTGCCAGCAGTGAAGGGTGGGGACGGTCGTTTTCAACTAATGAAAAACTGTTTTTT. It translates to CASSEGWGRSFSTNEKLFF.

The chain is built from TRBV7-9 and TRBJ1-2; 12 bases align to TRBD1. Germline V gene sequence: CDR1 SEHNR, CDR2 FQNEAQ (reference sequence). The ends lost 2 bases at V and 5 bases at J; junction bases unmatched: 15. This CDR3 contains 19 residues. The DNA of the CDR3 is TGTGCCAGCAGCTTATACCCCCCTGGGACAGGGGGCCTTGCGTATGGCTACACCTTC. Translated, it gives CASSLYPPGTGGLAYGYTF. Filled out from reference TRBV7-9 and TRBJ1-2, the complete variable domain reads DTGVSQNPRHKITKRGQNVTFRCDPISEHNRLYWYRQTLGQGPEFLTYFQNEAQLEKSRLLSDRFSAERPKGSFSTLEIQRTEQGDSAMYLCASSLYPPGTGGLAYGYTFGSGTRLTVV.

The rearrangement links TRBV5-6 to TRBJ1-1; a weak D match, TRBD1 (6 bases). Germline-derived CDR1 and CDR2 are SGHDT and YYEEEE. Trimming stripped 5 bases from V and 1 base from J, with 12 bases between. This CDR3 is built from 14 residues. CDR3 in amino acids: CASRTGGPNTEAFF. The CDR3 DNA sequence: TGTGCCAGCAGGACAGGCGGTCCGAACACTGAAGCTTTCTTT.

V is TRBV7-2 and J is TRBJ1-1; unclear D gene. V dropped 2 bases and J dropped 8 bases, with 12 bases sitting between them. The CDR3 spans 13 residues. Germline values: CDR1 SGHTA, CDR2 FQGNSA. Written as DNA, the CDR3 is TGTGCCAGCAGCTTACGACCCTCGAGGGAAGCTTTCTTT. Protein sequence: CASSLRPSREAFF.

This clone showed up many times. The chain joins TRBV2 to TRBJ1-4, with D perhaps TRBD1 (5 bases). From germline, CDR1 is SNHLY and CDR2 FYNNEI. The CDR3 contains 14 residues. V was pared by 8 bases and J by 1 base, with 11 bases between. CDR3 DNA: TGTGCCAGCCGGGGGATTTTAACTAATGAAAAACTGTTTTTT. Translation gives CASRGILTNEKLFF.

The rearrangement uses TRBV15 and TRBJ1-5, with D maybe TRBD1 (6 bases). V lost 4 bases and J lost 2, with 12 bases in between. The length of the CDR3 is 15 residues. CDR1 and CDR2 (germline): LNHNV, YYDKDF (reference sequence). The CDR3 region has the DNA TGTGCCACCAGCATCCACAGGGTCGGCAATCAGCCCCAGCATTTT. It yields the protein CATSIHRVGNQPQHF.

The chain employs TRBV5-6 and TRBJ1-1, with D hard to call. Germline V lookup: CDR1 SGHDT, CDR2 YYEEEE. V shed 5 bases and J shed 0 bases, with 14 bases lying between them. This CDR3 spans 15 amino acids. The CDR3: CASSRDGGLNTEAFF. The CDR3 bases are TGTGCCAGCAGTCGCGACGGTGGGTTGAACACTGAAGCTTTCTTT.

This chain uses TRBV2 with TRBJ1-5; 8 nucleotides align to TRBD1. V was pared by 5 bases and J by 7 bases, with 7 bases of the junction left unmatched. Looked up from germline, CDR1 is SNHLY and CDR2 is FYNNEI. The CDR3 is 14 residues long. As DNA, the CDR3 is TGTGCCAGCAGTTTAGGACAGGGCGAACAGCCCCAGCATTTT. It specifies CASSLGQGEQPQHF.

This chain links TRBV28 with TRBJ2-7; weak D call: TRBD2 (5 bases). CDR1 MDHEN and CDR2 SYDVKM come from the germline V gene. With 3 bases removed from V and 4 bases from J, the gap between germline ends came to 13 bases. CDR3 length equals 14 residues. CDR3 sequence reads: CASSFGLAGYEQYV. DNA for the CDR3: TGTGCCAGCAGTTTTGGGCTAGCAGGTTACGAGCAGTACGTC.

The chain uses TRBV28 and TRBJ2-7; 8 nucleotides align to TRBD2. The V and J ends lost 7 bases and 3 bases, in that order; junction bases with no gene match: 11. Germline V gene data show CDR1 as MDHEN and CDR2 as SYDVKM. CDR3 length: 15 amino acids. CDR3 sequence: CASIGGGKGLYEQYF. CDR3 coding DNA: TGTGCCAGCATCGGGGGGGGTAAAGGTCTCTACGAGCAGTACTTC. The complete variable domain, with remaining parts taken from reference TRBV28 and TRBJ2-7, reads DVKVTQSSRYLVKRTGEKVFLECVQDMDHENMFWYRQDPGLGLRLIYFSYDVKMKEKGDIPEGYSVSREKKERFSLILESASTNQTSMYLCASIGGGKGLYEQYFGPGTRLTVT.

This clone was observed at least ten times. This rearrangement joins TRBV18 to TRBJ1-2, with D unclear. V was trimmed by 3 bases and J by 0 bases, leaving 11 bases between them. Germline assignment: CDR1 KGHSH and CDR2 LQKENI. The CDR3 contains 15 residues. The CDR3 sequence is CASSPRETANYGYTF. In nucleotides, the CDR3 is TGTGCCAGCTCACCTCGGGAGACCGCTAACTATGGCTACACCTTC.

The V and J genes are TRBV14 and TRBJ2-2; 9 nucleotides align to TRBD2. Germline CDR1 reads SGHDN; CDR2 reads FVKESK. With 4 bases clipped from V and 3 bases from J, the junction kept 6 bases outside the gene matches. The CDR3 has 16 amino acids. This chain's CDR3 is CASSLRLAVYTGELFF. DNA of the CDR3: TGTGCCAGCAGCCTACGACTAGCGGTCTACACCGGGGAGCTGTTTTTT.

The V call is TRBV28, the J call TRBJ1-2, with D uncertain. CDR1 is MDHEN, CDR2 SYDVKM, per germline. The CDR3 sequence is 12 residues long. V was cut by 8 bases and J by 8 bases, with 15 bases left in between. This CDR3 reads CASGRATVGYTF. CDR3 in DNA: TGTGCCAGCGGCCGGGCAACGGTAGGCTACACCTTC.

This chain joins TRBV6-4 and TRBJ2-1; D gene uncertain. V dropped 3 bases and J dropped 9 bases, with 3 bases sitting between them. Germline CDR1 and CDR2: MRHNA and SNTAGT. This CDR3 region has 10 residues. The CDR3: CASSEVEQFF. The CDR3 DNA reads as TGTGCCAGCAGTGAAGTTGAGCAGTTCTTC.

The gene calls are TRBV28 and TRBJ2-2, with D tentatively TRBD1 or TRBD2 (6 bases each). V was trimmed by 4 bases and J by 5 bases, leaving 14 bases between them. The germline V gene encodes CDR1 MDHEN and CDR2 SYDVKM. The CDR3 totals 15 residues. CDR3 protein: CASSSWGAETGELFF. In nucleotides, the CDR3 is TGTGCCAGCAGTTCATGGGGGGCGGAAACCGGGGAGCTGTTTTTT.

CDR3 protein: CASSRTGVADTQYF. DNA for the CDR3: TGTGCCAGCTCCAGGACAGGGGTGGCAGATACGCAGTATTTT. V usage is TRBV18 and J usage is TRBJ2-3, with TRBD1 identical over 9 bases. The CDR3 extends over 14 amino acids. V lost 6 bases, J lost 4 bases, and 5 bases stayed unmatched. Germline CDR1 reads KGHSH; CDR2 reads LQKENI.